This T cell receptor beta chain originates from a study of metastatic and nonmetastatic thyroid tumors. On the study more broadly: Both malignant and benign thyroid patients supplied peripheral blood and tumor or nodule tissue samples, across which the repertoires of these patients were then compared.

Authors' processing steps: The study's classifier, a distant-metastasis tool for papillary thyroid cancer, was built using CDR3 differences across clinicopathological groups. TCRdb reanalyzed the PCR reads via MiXCR. The V and J calls here are based on TCRdb, not the publication. The table lists about 62,000 clones, less than 5% of them singletons. This clone was counted a few times. Its specificity is unknown. Points from the study as a whole: Within blood and tumor, benign nodules reportedly had significantly lower TCR beta diversity than malignant thyroid tumors did.

The entire patient cohort was treatment-naive prior to thyroid surgery. This CDR3 has 12 amino acids. The germline V gene encodes CDR1 LGHDT and CDR2 YNNKEL (reference sequence). Trimming removed 1 base at V and 6 bases at J, with 4 bases between. The chain is built from TRBV3-1 and TRBJ2-1; D not resolved. This TCR came from a female donor with papillary thyroid cancer or a benign thyroid nodule (not recorded which). Some clones in this sample may be carry-over from other donors' samples. Sequenced input: blood. The CDR3 DNA follows: TGTGCCAGCAGCCAAGTCTTCAATGAGCAGTTCTTC. Protein sequence: CASSQVFNEQFF.